Presented here are 14 T cell receptor beta chains from one specimen sequenced in a study of T cells in Graves' hyperthyroidism and ophthalmopathy. Authors of the study amplified TCR beta CDR3 regions from RNA transcripts. Primed by the HTBI set, a first-round RT-PCR was run on the TCR CDR3. TCRdb passed the multiplex PCR reads through MiXCR, listing each CDR3 protein once. The profile shows 340,000 or so distinct CDR3 sequences, roughly 15% of them singletons. Sequenced sample: blood. These receptors were taken from a man aged 25-45 years with Graves' hyperthyroidism.

This clonotype appeared many times. The chain is built from TRBV12-3 or TRBV12-4 and TRBJ2-4; TRBD1 agrees at 9 bases. The CDR3 contains 14 residues. V was pared by 5 bases and J by 5 bases, with 4 bases of the junction left unmatched. CDR3 residues: CASSAGTGQNIQYF. For the CDR3, the DNA is TGTGCCAGCAGTGCGGGGACAGGGCAAAACATTCAGTACTTC.

This clonotype was observed many times. The chain carries TRBV20-1 and TRBJ2-1; TRBD2 agrees at 9 bases. Germline CDR1 and CDR2: DFQATT and SNEGSKA (reference sequence). The CDR3 sequence is 16 residues long. V was pared by 0 bases and J by 4 bases, with 7 bases of the junction left unmatched. This chain's CDR3 is CSARDPETSGYNEQFF. The CDR3 DNA is TGCAGTGCTAGAGATCCTGAGACTAGCGGATACAATGAGCAGTTCTTC.

Worth noting for this clonotype: A much larger clone differs by one base, so this may be a read error. In DNA, the CDR3 is TGTGCCAGTTCCCTGCCGCCCCTGACCTGCGAGCAGTACTTC. Translating it yields CASSLPPLTCEQYF. This chain links TRBV18 with TRBJ2-7, with D uncertain. This CDR3 spans 14 amino acids. Germline CDR1 is KGHSH and CDR2 is LQKENI. V was cut by 9 bases and J by 6 bases, with 21 bases left in between.

This clonotype was counted a few times. The gene calls are TRBV29-1 and TRBJ2-7; D is undetermined. Germline V gene lookup returns CDR1 SQVTM and CDR2 ANQGSEA. This CDR3 has 11 amino acids. Trimming removed 4 bases from V and 7 bases from J, with 11 bases in between. The CDR3 sequence is CSVAWADEQYF. In DNA, the CDR3 is TGCAGCGTTGCGTGGGCGGATGAGCAGTACTTC.

This clonotype was recorded many times. This chain connects TRBV7-2 to TRBJ2-7, with 8 bases identical to TRBD2. Unmatched junction bases numbered 10, after V lost 1 base and J lost 2 bases. Germline lookup yields CDR1 SGHTA and CDR2 FQGNSA. The CDR3 sequence is 17 residues long. For the CDR3, the DNA is TGTGCCAGCAGCTTAGACGGGCGCGGGAGGTCAACCTACGAGCAGTACTTC. Translation gives CASSLDGRGRSTYEQYF.

This clonotype was observed a few times. This chain connects TRBV28 to TRBJ2-1; D uncertain. This CDR3 comprises 12 residues. Trimming removed 5 bases at V and 4 bases at J, with 6 bases between. Germline assignment: CDR1 MDHEN and CDR2 SYDVKM. The CDR3 loop is CASSTFYNEQFF. The CDR3, as DNA: TGTGCCAGCAGTACCTTTTACAATGAGCAGTTCTTC.

This clonotype was seen at least ten times. This sequence joins TRBV11-3 and TRBJ2-3, with D perhaps TRBD1 or TRBD2 (5 bases each). The CDR3 length is 17 residues. Germline V gene sequence: CDR1 SGHNT, CDR2 YENEEA. Trimming removed 1 base at V and 0 bases at J, with 14 bases between. Written as DNA, the CDR3 is TGTGCCAGCAGCTTAGGGGGCCGGACTCCCAGCACAGATACGCAGTATTTT. This encodes CASSLGGRTPSTDTQYF.

This clonotype was seen many times. This sequence joins TRBV12-3 or TRBV12-4 and TRBJ2-5; either TRBD1 or TRBD2 may fit D (6 bases each). The ends were cut back, 4 bases at V and 4 bases at J, with 19 bases in the middle. The CDR3 contains 16 residues. CDR3 coding DNA: TGTGCCAGCAGTTCGTGGGGGCGAGAGGGAGGAGAGACCCAGTACTTC. Encoded protein: CASSSWGREGGETQYF.

This clonotype was picked up a small number of times. The V and J genes are TRBV12-3 or TRBV12-4 and TRBJ1-4; TRBD1 is a possible D gene (6 bases). The CDR3 loop spans 14 amino acids. The V gene lost 3 bases and the J gene lost 8 bases, with 13 bases spanning the gap. The CDR3 sequence: CASSLGGAGEKLFF. The CDR3 DNA reads as TGTGCCAGCAGTTTGGGGGGGGCTGGGGAAAAACTGTTTTTT.

This clonotype was counted many times. The V gene is TRBV28, the J gene TRBJ1-2; D may be TRBD1 (6 bases). The CDR3 totals 18 residues. CDR1 is MDHEN, CDR2 SYDVKM, per germline. The V and J ends lost 3 bases and 2 bases respectively, with 22 bases between them. CDR3 sequence: CASSLKTYRDTSNYGYTF. For the CDR3, the DNA is TGTGCCAGCAGTTTGAAAACTTACAGGGATACTTCAAACTATGGCTACACCTTC.

This sequence joins TRBV20-1 and TRBJ2-3; D assignment may be TRBD1 or TRBD2 (5 bases each). CDR1 and CDR2 from the germline V gene are DFQATT and SNEGSKA (reference sequence). CDR3 length: 14 residues. V lost 3 bases and J lost 2, with 12 bases in between. For the CDR3, the DNA is TGCAGTGCTAGTGGGGACGGGAACACAGATACGCAGTATTTT. It specifies CSASGDGNTDTQYF.

This clonotype showed up just a few times. V and J are TRBV3-1 and TRBJ2-7; weak D call: TRBD2 (6 bases). Trimming left V 4 bases short and J 6 bases short, with 13 bases between. CDR1 is LGHDT and CDR2 is YNNKEL in the germline V gene (reference sequence). This CDR3 contains 13 residues. The CDR3 DNA follows: TGTGCCAGCAGCCGCGGGGATCTGGTCGAGCAGTACTTC. It specifies CASSRGDLVEQYF.

This chain uses TRBV7-6 with TRBJ1-3; no definite D call. CDR1 and CDR2 from the germline V gene are SGHVS and FNYEAQ. The V gene lost 1 base and the J gene lost 0 bases, with 7 bases spanning the gap. The CDR3 loop spans 15 amino acids. The CDR3 sequence is CASSLEVSSGNTIYF. The CDR3 DNA is TGTGCCAGCAGCTTAGAGGTCAGCTCTGGAAACACCATATATTTT.

This clonotype occurred many times. The chain has TRBV12-3 or TRBV12-4 and TRBJ2-7; either TRBD1 or TRBD2 may fit D (6 bases each). Trimming pared 3 bases from V and 2 bases from J, leaving 14 bases between. The CDR3 consists of 15 residues. The CDR3 here is CASSLSGGRTYEQYF. The CDR3 nucleotides read TGTGCCAGCAGTTTGTCCGGGGGCCGGACCTACGAGCAGTACTTC.